This TCR beta chain was identified in a study of blood T cells in healthy people across ages (dated by TCRdb to between 2014 and 2017). At the level of the whole study: In model experiments, template switching captured about one uniquely barcoded TCR beta cDNA molecule for every two T cells. Four age groups were formed from the donors: young (average approximately 15 years), middle-aged (more than 35), aged (about 68) and long-lived (roughly 81). For two donors (one aged 18 to 29 and one aged 80 or older), the study analyzed two additional independent replicas of 1 million unique cDNA reads from the same blood draw. Age-related changes in TCR beta repertoire diversity were measured in the study by deep sequencing normalized with unique cDNA molecular identifiers. The study at large found these results: Because profiling used bulk unsorted PBMCs, naive and antigen-experienced compartments could not be compared conclusively. The long-lived group showed more naive CD4+ T cells, fewer expanded clones and increased TCR diversity than the aged group, suggesting age selection. Donor CMV infection status was unknown, potentially confounding age-related changes in expanded clonotypes. Estimates of total diversity from one million sequenced T cells were regarded as lower bounds and underestimates. The percentage of naive T cells measured by flow cytometry correlated strongly with observed TCR beta diversity. As age increased, observed TCR beta diversity per million T cells dropped in a roughly linear way, and a significant reduction was already evident by age about 36.

The library was obtained by 5' RACE. TCRdb records Illumina HiSeq 2500 as the sequencer. A second PCR of 7 to 11 cycles was performed with a sample-barcoded 5' primer and a J-beta primer mix. A template-switch 5' adaptor carrying 12 random nucleotides introduced a unique molecular identifier onto each TCR beta cDNA molecule. Each sample yielded at least 2.5 million CDR3-containing paired-end reads. First-strand cDNA was synthesized from all RNA with the Mint cDNA synthesis kit, primed by a TRBC-specific oligonucleotide. All cDNA was treated with uracil-DNA glycosylase and then went through a first 18-cycle PCR with the universal primers M1SS and BC2_uni_R. Concerning the study's data processing: Each sample was normalized by randomly selecting 1 million high-quality reads, each carrying a distinct molecular identifier. Reads with shared molecular identifiers were discarded instead of being binned into consensus sequences. MiTCR, run with a Q25 quality threshold and the strictest error-elimination algorithm, handled CDR3 identification, clonotype clustering and error correction. A nonparametric unseen species model with Euler transformation was used to estimate a lower bound on total TCR beta diversity. Clones were called with MiXCR by TCRdb after fastp trimmed the public reads at Q25, and only in-frame beta chains were retained. Entries are consolidated by CDR3 protein sequence, retaining the most common genes and DNA. What appears here as the V and J calls and clone size reflects TCRdb's work, not the paper's. Here the sample has 500,000 to 650,000 distinct CDR3 sequences; roughly a quarter occur a single time. Together, the top ten hold about 3.9% of the sample.

The approximately 39 donors, aged roughly 6 to 100 years, were systemically healthy Caucasian individuals from Russia. Approximately 11 milliliters of peripheral blood were drawn from each donor into EDTA-treated Vacutainer tubes. Ficoll-Paque density-gradient centrifugation was used to isolate PBMCs, with at least 6.5 million per sample. Total RNA, at least 6 micrograms per sample, was extracted from PBMCs with Trizol reagent. For every donor, an aliquot of PBMCs went through flow cytometry to measure the percentages of naive CD45RAhigh/CD27high T cells. This clonotype showed up just a few times. Its recognized antigen is unknown. Nothing much larger sits one base from this clone, and base qualities are not available. The CDR3 runs 14 residues from the cysteine to the phenylalanine. CDR3 DNA only is kept here, 42 bases in frame from base 1. V lost 3 bases and J lost 4 bases; the stretch between them is 12 bases long. CDR1 KGHSH and CDR2 LQKENI were looked up in the germline V gene.

The sample was also linked to a second study, of T cells of mothers and their children. That second publication adds: Donors were nine systemically healthy Caucasian individuals: three mothers and their six children. cDNA synthesis used all of the extracted RNA, with approximately 1.4 ug of RNA in each 15 ul reaction. In the second PCR, sample barcodes and 2-4 random nucleotides were introduced via the M1S primer. More than 9.5 million TCR beta CDR3 reads were obtained from each mother, and some 3 million reads were obtained from each child. Thymic selection shapes the output of TCR recombination in a similar way in related and unrelated pairs, and inherited differences have a minor effect. Normalized repertoire overlap was always slightly but never significantly higher in related than unrelated mother-child pairs. No persistent microchimeric T cell clones were detected, at a sensitivity of roughly 100 clones per million clonotypes. To look for features that set related mother-child pairs apart from unrelated individuals, the researchers ran deep NGS to compare the TCR beta repertoires of mothers and children. On average, the children were around 11 +/- 4 years old, while the mothers were around 40 +/- 4 years old. After adapter ligation was performed with NEBNext reagents, the libraries were sequenced on an Illumina HiSeq 2000 with 100+100 nt paired-end reads. Mother and child libraries were prepared a month apart and sequenced in separate runs to prevent cross-contamination. Each donor had between roughly 450,000 and 2,300,000 distinct TCR beta clonotypes identified. Naive TCR beta clonotypes were estimated from low-frequency clonotypes matched to each donor's FACS-determined naive share, without sorting.

The sample consisted of blood. The chain links TRBV18 with TRBJ1-2; the D gene remains uncertain. The source is a boy between 2 and 15 years old in good health. DNA sequence: TGTGCCAGCTCACCTGACACCACCAGCTATGGCTACACCTTC. The translation is CASSPDTTSYGYTF.